This T cell receptor beta chain was captured by sequencing in a study of T cells after yellow fever vaccination. Across the study: For low cell numbers, libraries were made with SMART-Seq v4 Ultra Low Input. The study, taken as a whole, reports: A weaker but faster secondary response was observed, peaking on day 5 versus 15. High-abundance clonotypes from the bulk population could contaminate FACS-sorted repertoires.

Making TCR cDNA involved 5'RACE template switching, which added UMIs and a universal primer site. TCRdb fed the 5' RACE reads into MiXCR, producing one record per CDR3 protein. In the table there are 400,000 to 450,000 distinct CDR3 sequences, about 17% of which are singletons. With regard to this clonotype: Its antigen is not known.

The material was PBMCs, obtained before the yellow fever booster vaccination. This TCR derives from a man between 18 and 35 years old who received the YFV17D yellow fever vaccine.

The chain's CDR3 is CASSLGTGGSRNIQYF. DNA for the CDR3: TGCGCCAGCAGCTTGGGCACAGGGGGTTCACGAAACATTCAGTACTTC. This chain joins TRBV5-1 and TRBJ2-4; 8 bases fit TRBD1. V gave up 0 bases and J gave up 6 bases; unmatched junction bases: 8. CDR3 length: 16 amino acids. Germline V gene data show CDR1 as SGHRS and CDR2 as YFSETQ.